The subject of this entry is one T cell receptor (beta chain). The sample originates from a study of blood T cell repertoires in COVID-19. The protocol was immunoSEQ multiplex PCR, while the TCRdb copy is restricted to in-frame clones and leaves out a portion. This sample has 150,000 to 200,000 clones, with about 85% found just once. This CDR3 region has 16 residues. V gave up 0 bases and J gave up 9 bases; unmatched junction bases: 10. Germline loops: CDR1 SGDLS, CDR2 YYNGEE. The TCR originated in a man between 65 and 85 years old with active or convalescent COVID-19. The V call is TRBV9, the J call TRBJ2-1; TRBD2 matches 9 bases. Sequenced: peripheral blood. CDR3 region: CASSVGISGRSFEQFF. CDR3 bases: TGTGCCAGCAGCGTAGGCATTAGCGGGAGAAGTTTTGAGCAGTTCTTC.